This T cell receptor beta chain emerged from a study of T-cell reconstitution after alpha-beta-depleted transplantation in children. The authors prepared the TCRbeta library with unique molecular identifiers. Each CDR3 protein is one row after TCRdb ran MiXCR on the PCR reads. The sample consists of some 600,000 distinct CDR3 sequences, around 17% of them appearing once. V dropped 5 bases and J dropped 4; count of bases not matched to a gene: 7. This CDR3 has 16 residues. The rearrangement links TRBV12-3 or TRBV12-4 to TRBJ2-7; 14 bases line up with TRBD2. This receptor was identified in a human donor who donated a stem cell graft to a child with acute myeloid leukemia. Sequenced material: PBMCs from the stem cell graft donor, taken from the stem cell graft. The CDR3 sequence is CASSIGLAGGLYEQYF. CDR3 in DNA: TGTGCCAGCAGTATTGGACTAGCGGGGGGTTTATACGAGCAGTACTTC.